The T cell receptor beta chain described here comes from a study of human T cells and chemical hapten exposure. The time point is: pre-sensitization, week 0. Treatment given: therapeutic diphenylcyclopropenone sensitization with weekly scalp DPC. TCRdb used MiXCR to reprocess the RACE reads, holding one entry per CDR3 protein. The sample lists over 300,000 distinct CDR3 sequences, roughly 5% seen once, with roughly 2.6% in the top ten. Germline CDR1 and CDR2: LGHDT and YNNKEL (reference sequence). V lost 1 base and J 0 bases, leaving 7 bases between the germline ends. The length of the CDR3 is 15 residues.

The chain links TRBV3-1 to TRBJ1-3, with D unclear. The receptor's source is a woman in her fifties or sixties with alopecia areata. Some clones in this sample may be carry-over from other donors' samples. The starting material was whole blood, obtained in connection with sensitization to the hapten diphenylcyclopropenone (DPC). This CDR3 reads CASSQGGASGNTIYF. Here the CDR3 DNA reads TGTGCCAGCAGCCAAGGGGGAGCCTCTGGAAACACCATATATTTT.